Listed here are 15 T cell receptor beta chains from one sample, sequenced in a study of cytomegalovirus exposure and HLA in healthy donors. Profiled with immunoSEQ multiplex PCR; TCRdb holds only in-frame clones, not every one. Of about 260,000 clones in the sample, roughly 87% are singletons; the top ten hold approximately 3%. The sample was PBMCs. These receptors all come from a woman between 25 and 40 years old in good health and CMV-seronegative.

The chain's CDR3 is CSVEDRASGDYEQYF. In DNA form, the CDR3 reads TGCAGCGTTGAAGATAGGGCTAGCGGAGACTACGAGCAGTACTTC. The chain links TRBV29-1 to TRBJ2-7; 7 bases are shared with TRBD2. The trim removed 0 bases at V and 3 bases at J, leaving 8 bases unmatched. This CDR3 has 15 amino acids. Germline CDR1 reads SQVTM; CDR2 reads ANQGSEA.

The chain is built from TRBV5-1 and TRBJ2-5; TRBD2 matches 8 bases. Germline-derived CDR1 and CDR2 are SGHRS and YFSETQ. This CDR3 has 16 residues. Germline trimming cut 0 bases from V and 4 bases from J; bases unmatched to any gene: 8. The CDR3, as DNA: TGCGCCAGCAGCTTGGGGGTCGCGGGAGGTGCAGAGACCCAGTACTTC. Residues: CASSLGVAGGAETQYF. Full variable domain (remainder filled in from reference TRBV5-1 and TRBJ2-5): KAGVTQTPRYLIKTRGQQVTLSCSPISGHRSVSWYQQTPGQGLQFLFEYFSETQRNKGNFPGRFSGRQFSNSRSEMNVSTLELGDSALYLCASSLGVAGGAETQYFGPGTRLLVL.

The CDR3 nucleotides read TGTGCCAGCAGCTTAGTCGGCAGACCCCCCACTGAAGCTTTCTTT. Amino acids: CASSLVGRPPTEAFF. J is TRBJ1-1 and V is TRBV13; D unclear. This CDR3 spans 15 amino acids. Germline V lookup: CDR1 PRHDT, CDR2 FYEKMQ (reference sequence). V was cut by 1 base and J by 4 bases, with 13 bases left in between. Drawing the rest from reference TRBV13 and TRBJ1-1, the complete variable domain is AAGVIQSPRHLIKEKRETATLKCYPIPRHDTVYWYQQGPGQDPQFLISFYEKMQSDKGSIPDRFSAQQFSDYHSELNMSSLELGDSALYFCASSLVGRPPTEAFFGQGTRLTVV.

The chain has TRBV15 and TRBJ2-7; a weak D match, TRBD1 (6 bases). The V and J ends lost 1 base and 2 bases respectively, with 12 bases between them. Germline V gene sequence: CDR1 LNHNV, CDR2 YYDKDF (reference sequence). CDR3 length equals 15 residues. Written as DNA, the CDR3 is TGTGCCACCAGCAGAGGGAAGGGGGAGACCTACGAGCAGTACTTC. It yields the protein CATSRGKGETYEQYF.

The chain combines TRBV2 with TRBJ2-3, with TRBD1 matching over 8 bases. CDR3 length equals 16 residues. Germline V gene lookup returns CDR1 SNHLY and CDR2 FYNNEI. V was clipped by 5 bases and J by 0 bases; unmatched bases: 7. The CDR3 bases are TGTGCCAGCAGTCGGGGACAGGAGTTGAGCACAGATACGCAGTATTTT. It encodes CASSRGQELSTDTQYF.

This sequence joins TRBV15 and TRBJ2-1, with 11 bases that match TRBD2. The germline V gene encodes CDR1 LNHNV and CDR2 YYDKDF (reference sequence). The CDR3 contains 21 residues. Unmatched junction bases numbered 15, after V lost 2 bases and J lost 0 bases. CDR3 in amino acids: CATSRSKPGLAAQASYNEQFF. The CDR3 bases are TGTGCCACCAGCAGATCAAAACCGGGACTAGCGGCCCAAGCCTCCTACAATGAGCAGTTCTTC.

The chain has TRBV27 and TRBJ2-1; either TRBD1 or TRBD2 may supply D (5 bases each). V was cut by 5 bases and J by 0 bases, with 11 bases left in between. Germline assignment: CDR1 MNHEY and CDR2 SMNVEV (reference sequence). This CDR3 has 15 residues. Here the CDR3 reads CASSVGRSSYNEQFF. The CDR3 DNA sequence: TGTGCCAGCAGTGTGGGACGGAGCTCCTACAATGAGCAGTTCTTC.

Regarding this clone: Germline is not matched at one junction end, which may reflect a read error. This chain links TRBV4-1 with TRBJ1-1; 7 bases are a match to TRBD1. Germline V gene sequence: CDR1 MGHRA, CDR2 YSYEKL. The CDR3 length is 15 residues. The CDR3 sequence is CASRQGDSMNTEAFF. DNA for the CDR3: TGCGCCAGCAGGCAAGGGGACAGCATGAACACTGAAGCTTTCTTT.

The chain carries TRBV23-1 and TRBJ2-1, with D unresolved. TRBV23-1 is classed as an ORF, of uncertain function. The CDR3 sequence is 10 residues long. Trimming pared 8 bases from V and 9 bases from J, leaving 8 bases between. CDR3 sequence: CASEMGEQFF. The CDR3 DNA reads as TGCGCCAGCGAGATGGGTGAGCAGTTCTTC.

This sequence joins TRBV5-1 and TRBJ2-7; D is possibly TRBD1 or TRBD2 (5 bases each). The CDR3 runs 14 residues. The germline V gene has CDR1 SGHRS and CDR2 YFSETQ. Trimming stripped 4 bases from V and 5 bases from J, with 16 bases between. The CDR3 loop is CASSTRDRANEQYF. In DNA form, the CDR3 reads TGCGCCAGCAGCACCCGGGACCGGGCAAACGAGCAGTACTTC. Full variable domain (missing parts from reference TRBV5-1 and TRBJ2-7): KAGVTQTPRYLIKTRGQQVTLSCSPISGHRSVSWYQQTPGQGLQFLFEYFSETQRNKGNFPGRFSGRQFSNSRSEMNVSTLELGDSALYLCASSTRDRANEQYFGPGTRLTVT.

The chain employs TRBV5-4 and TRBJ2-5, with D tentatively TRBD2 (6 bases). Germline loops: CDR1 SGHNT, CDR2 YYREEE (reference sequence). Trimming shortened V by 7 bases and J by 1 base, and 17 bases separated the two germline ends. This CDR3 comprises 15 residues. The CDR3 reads CASGFQGGSQETQYF. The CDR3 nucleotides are TGTGCCAGCGGTTTCCAGGGAGGAAGCCAAGAGACCCAGTACTTC.

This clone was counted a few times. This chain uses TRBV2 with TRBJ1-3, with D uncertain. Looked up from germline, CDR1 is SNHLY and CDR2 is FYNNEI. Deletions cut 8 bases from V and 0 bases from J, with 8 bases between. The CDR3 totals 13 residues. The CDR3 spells CASFSPSGNTIYF. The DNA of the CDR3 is TGTGCCAGCTTCAGCCCCTCTGGAAACACCATATATTTT.

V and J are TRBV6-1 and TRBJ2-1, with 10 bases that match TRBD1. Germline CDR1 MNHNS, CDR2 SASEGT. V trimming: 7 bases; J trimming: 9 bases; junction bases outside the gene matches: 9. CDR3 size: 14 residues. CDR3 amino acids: CASNRQGAGVEQFF. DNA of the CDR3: TGTGCCAGCAATAGACAGGGGGCTGGGGTTGAGCAGTTCTTC.

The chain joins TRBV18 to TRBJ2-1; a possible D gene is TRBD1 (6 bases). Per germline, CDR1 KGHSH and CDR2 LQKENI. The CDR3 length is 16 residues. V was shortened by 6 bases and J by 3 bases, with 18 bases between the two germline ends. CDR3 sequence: CASSKTGDNIYNEQFF. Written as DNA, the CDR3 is TGTGCCAGCTCCAAGACAGGTGACAACATCTACAATGAGCAGTTCTTC.

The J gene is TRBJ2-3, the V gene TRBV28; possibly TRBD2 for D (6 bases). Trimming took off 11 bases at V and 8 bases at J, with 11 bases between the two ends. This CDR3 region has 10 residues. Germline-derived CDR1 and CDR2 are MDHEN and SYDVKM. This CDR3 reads CAAGGATQYF. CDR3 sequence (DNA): TGTGCCGCCGGAGGGGCTACGCAGTATTTT.